One and the same sample provided the 8 T cell receptor beta chains below, sequenced in a study of T cell responses to AZD1222 COVID-19 vaccine. Clones were read by immunoSEQ multiplex PCR, and TCRdb kept only the in-frame ones, dropping some. The sample has around 120,000 clones; around nine tenths are singletons. The sample consisted of peripheral blood, taken 28 days after the second AZD1222 dose. Receptors originate from an adult who received the AZD1222 COVID-19 vaccine.

This clone was detected only a few times. J is TRBJ1-1 and V is TRBV7-8; D possibly corresponds to TRBD1 (6 bases). Germline CDR1 is SGHVS and CDR2 is FQNEAQ. This CDR3 comprises 15 residues. Trimming took 0 bases from V and 3 from J, leaving 11 bases between them. The CDR3 DNA follows: TGTGCCAGCAGCTTAGCGGGGGGGGCGCACACTGAAGCTTTCTTT. Translation: CASSLAGGAHTEAFF.

The chain employs TRBV29-1 and TRBJ2-1, with 7 bases lining up with TRBD1. The CDR3 extends over 14 amino acids. The germline gives CDR1 SQVTM, CDR2 ANQGSEA. V shed 7 bases and J 2 bases; nucleotides not matched to a gene: 8. CDR3 sequence: CSAGPGTAYNEQFF. The CDR3 nucleotides are TGCAGCGCGGGCCCCGGGACAGCCTACAATGAGCAGTTCTTC.

Only a few counts were recorded for this clone. The V gene is TRBV9, the J gene TRBJ1-2; D might be TRBD1 (6 bases). This CDR3 comprises 13 residues. V lost 3 bases and J 5 bases, leaving 11 bases between the germline ends. Germline lookup yields CDR1 SGDLS and CDR2 YYNGEE. CDR3 DNA: TGTGCCAGCAGCGCGACAGGAGGGTATGGCTACACCTTC. Amino acids: CASSATGGYGYTF. Full variable domain (rest looked up from reference TRBV9 and TRBJ1-2): DSGVTQTPKHLITATGQRVTLRCSPRSGDLSVYWYQQSLDQGLQFLIQYYNGEERAKGNILERFSAQQFPDLHSELNLSSLELGDSALYFCASSATGGYGYTFGSGTRLTVV.

The chain combines TRBV7-2 with TRBJ2-3; D remains unclear. Per germline, CDR1 SGHTA and CDR2 FQGNSA. V gave up 4 bases and J gave up 0 bases, with 8 bases separating them. The CDR3 is 14 residues long. The CDR3 reads CASSYLRSTDTQYF. The CDR3 DNA sequence: TGTGCCAGCAGCTACTTACGGAGCACAGATACGCAGTATTTT.

As to this clone: Because the CDR3's place on the DNA is in doubt, the DNA is left out and the CDR3 is given as listed by TCRdb. The chain couples TRBV10-3 to TRBJ2-7; the DNA was not used to check the table's D call, TRBD2. Both ends counted, the CDR3 spans 13 residues. Germline V gene lookup returns CDR1 ENHRY and CDR2 SYGVKD. The CDR3 sequence is CAISVGLGSREDF.

The gene calls are TRBV5-4 and TRBJ2-2; D may be TRBD1 (6 bases). This CDR3 spans 16 amino acids. Trimming took 0 bases from V and 5 from J, leaving 14 bases between them. The germline V gene encodes CDR1 SGHNT and CDR2 YYREEE (reference sequence). The CDR3 nucleotides are TGTGCCAGCAGCTTGGGGGGGCGGGCAAGGACCGGGGAGCTGTTTTTT. Translated, it gives CASSLGGRARTGELFF.

The V gene is TRBV28, the J gene TRBJ2-7, with D possibly being TRBD1 or TRBD2 (6 bases each). Per germline, CDR1 MDHEN and CDR2 SYDVKM. CDR3 length: 13 amino acids. V lost 5 bases to trimming and J lost 3 bases, with 11 bases between them. Here the CDR3 reads CASSHRGLYEQYF. As DNA, the CDR3 is TGTGCCAGCAGTCACCGGGGGCTCTACGAGCAGTACTTC.

This clone was seen only a few times. The chain has TRBV9 and TRBJ2-3, with D possibly being TRBD2 (6 bases). Germline V gene sequence: CDR1 SGDLS, CDR2 YYNGEE. Trimming stripped 3 bases from V and 5 bases from J, with 13 bases between. The CDR3 sequence is 14 residues long. CDR3 sequence (DNA): TGTGCCAGCAGCGCCACTAGCTACGGAGATACGCAGTATTTT. Protein: CASSATSYGDTQYF.